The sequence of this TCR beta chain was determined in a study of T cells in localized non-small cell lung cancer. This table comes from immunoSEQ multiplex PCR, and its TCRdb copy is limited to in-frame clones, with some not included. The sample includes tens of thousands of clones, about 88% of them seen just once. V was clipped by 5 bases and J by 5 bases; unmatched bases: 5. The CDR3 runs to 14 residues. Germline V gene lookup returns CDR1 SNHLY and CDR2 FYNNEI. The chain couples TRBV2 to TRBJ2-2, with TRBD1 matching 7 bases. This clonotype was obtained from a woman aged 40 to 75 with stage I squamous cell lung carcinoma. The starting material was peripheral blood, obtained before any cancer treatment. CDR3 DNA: TGTGCCAGCAGTAGACAGGGTATAACCGGGGAGCTGTTTTTT. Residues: CASSRQGITGELFF.